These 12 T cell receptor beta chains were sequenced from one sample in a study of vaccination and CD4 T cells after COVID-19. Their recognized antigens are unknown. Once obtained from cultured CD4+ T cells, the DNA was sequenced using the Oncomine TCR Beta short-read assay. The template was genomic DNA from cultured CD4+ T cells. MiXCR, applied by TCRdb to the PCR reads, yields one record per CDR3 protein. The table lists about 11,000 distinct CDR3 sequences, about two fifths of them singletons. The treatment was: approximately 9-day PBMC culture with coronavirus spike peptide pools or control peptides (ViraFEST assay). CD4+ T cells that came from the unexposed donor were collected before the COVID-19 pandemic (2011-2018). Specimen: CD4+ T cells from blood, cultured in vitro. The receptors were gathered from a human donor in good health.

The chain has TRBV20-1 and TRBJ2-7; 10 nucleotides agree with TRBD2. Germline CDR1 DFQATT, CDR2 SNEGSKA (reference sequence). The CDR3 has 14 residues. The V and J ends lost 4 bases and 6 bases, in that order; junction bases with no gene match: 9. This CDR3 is CSAKSAGGLGEQYF. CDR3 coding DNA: TGCAGTGCTAAGTCAGCGGGAGGGCTGGGCGAGCAGTACTTC.

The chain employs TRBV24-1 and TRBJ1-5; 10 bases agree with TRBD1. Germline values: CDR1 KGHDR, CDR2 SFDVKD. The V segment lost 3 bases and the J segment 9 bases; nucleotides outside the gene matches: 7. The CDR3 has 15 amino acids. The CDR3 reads CATSDQGQGEMPQHF. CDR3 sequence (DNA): TGTGCCACCAGTGATCAAGGACAGGGGGAGATGCCCCAGCATTTT.

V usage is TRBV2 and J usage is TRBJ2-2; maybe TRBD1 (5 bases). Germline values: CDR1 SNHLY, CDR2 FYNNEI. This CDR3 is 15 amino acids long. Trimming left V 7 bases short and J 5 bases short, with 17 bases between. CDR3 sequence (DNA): TGTGCCAGCAAAGCCCCCGCAGGGCTGACCGGGGAGCTGTTTTTT. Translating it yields CASKAPAGLTGELFF.

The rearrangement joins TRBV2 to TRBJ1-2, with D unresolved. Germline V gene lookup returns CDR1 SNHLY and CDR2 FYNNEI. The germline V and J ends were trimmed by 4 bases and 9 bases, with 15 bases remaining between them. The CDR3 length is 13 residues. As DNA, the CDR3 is TGTGCCAGCAGTGTCATTCGGGCTGAAAGCTACACCTTC. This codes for CASSVIRAESYTF. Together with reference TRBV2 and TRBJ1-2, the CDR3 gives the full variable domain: EPEVTQTPSHQVTQMGQEVILRCVPISNHLYFYWYRQILGQKVEFLVSFYNNEISEKSEIFDDQFSVERPDGSNFTLKIRSTKLEDSAMYFCASSVIRAESYTFGSGTRLTVV.

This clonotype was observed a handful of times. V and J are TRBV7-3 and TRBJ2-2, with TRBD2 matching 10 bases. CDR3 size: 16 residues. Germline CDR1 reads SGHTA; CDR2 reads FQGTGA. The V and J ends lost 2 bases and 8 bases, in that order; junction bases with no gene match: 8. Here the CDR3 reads CASSLLLAGVPGELFF. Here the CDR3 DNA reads TGTGCCAGCAGCTTACTCCTAGCGGGAGTGCCGGGGGAGCTGTTTTTT.

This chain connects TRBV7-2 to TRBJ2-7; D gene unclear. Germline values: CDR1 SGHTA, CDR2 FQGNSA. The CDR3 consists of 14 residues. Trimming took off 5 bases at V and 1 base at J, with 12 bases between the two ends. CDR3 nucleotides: TGTGCCAGCAGCCCCCGACTTCAATCCTACGAGCAGTACTTC. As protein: CASSPRLQSYEQYF. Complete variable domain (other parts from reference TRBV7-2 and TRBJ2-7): GAGVSQSPSNKVTEKGKDVELRCDPISGHTALYWYRQSLGQGLEFLIYFQGNSAPDKSGLPSDRFSAERTGGSVSTLTIQRTQQEDSAVYLCASSPRLQSYEQYFGPGTRLTVT.

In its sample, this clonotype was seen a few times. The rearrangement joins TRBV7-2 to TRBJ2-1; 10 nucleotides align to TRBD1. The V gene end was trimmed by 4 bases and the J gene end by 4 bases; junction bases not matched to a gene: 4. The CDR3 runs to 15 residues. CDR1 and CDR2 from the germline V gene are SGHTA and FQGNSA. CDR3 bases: TGTGCCAGCAGCTCGCCGGGACAGGGGTACAATGAGCAGTTCTTC. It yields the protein CASSSPGQGYNEQFF.

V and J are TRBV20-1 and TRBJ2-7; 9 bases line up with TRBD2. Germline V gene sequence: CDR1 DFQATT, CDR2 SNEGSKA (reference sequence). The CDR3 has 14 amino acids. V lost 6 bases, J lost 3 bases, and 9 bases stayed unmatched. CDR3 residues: CSAPPIAGDYEQYF. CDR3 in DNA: TGCAGTGCCCCACCTATAGCGGGAGACTACGAGCAGTACTTC.

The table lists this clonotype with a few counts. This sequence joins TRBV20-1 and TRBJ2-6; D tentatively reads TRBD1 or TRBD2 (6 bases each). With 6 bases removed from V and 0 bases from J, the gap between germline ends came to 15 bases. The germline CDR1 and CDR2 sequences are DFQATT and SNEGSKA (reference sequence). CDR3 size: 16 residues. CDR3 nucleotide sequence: TGCAGTGCCTCGGAGGGGGGTAGCTCTGGGGCCAACGTCCTGACTTTC. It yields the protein CSASEGGSSGANVLTF.

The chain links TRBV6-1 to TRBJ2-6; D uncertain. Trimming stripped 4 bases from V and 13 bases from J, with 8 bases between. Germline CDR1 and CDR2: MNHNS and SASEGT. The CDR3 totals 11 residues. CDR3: CASSATAVLTF. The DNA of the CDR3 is TGTGCCAGCAGTGCGACTGCTGTCCTGACTTTC.

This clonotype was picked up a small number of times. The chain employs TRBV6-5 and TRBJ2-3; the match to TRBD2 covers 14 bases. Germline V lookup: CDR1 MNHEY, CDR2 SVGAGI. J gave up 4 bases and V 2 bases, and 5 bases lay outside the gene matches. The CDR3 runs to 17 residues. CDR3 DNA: TGTGCCAGCAGTTACGGGACTAGCGGGAGTAGATCAGATACGCAGTATTTT. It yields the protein CASSYGTSGSRSDTQYF.

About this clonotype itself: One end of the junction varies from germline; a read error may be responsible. The CDR3 bases are TGTGCCGGCAGTGACCACTATGCCGGGACTTATGGCTACACCTTC. Translating it yields CAGSDHYAGTYGYTF. The chain joins TRBV6-4 to TRBJ1-2, with TRBD1 as a possible D gene (5 bases). The CDR3 length is 15 residues. Germline CDR1 reads MRHNA; CDR2 reads SNTAGT.